Following are 7 T cell receptor beta chains from one sample sequenced in a study of response to subunit inactivated influenza vaccine listed by TCRdb under 2018. The intended sense of this specimen's time point label: around 45 days after influenza vaccine administration. Library preparation was by RT-PCR. The instrument was an Illumina HiSeq 2500. Through fastp at Q25 and MiXCR, TCRdb rebuilt clones from the public reads, retaining in-frame beta chains. Identical CDR3 protein sequences are pooled into one entry, listed with their most common genes and DNA. This sample is represented by 540,000 or so distinct CDR3 sequences; 10% to 15% of them were singletons. The biggest ten clones account for around 13% of the sample. The source was PBMCs from blood, collected roughly 45 days after vaccination. These receptor sequences come from a man between 45 and 60 years old who received an inactivated influenza vaccine. Donor details come from another sample of the same person, matched by shared clones.

This clonotype was picked up many times. This chain uses TRBV7-2 with TRBJ2-7; perhaps TRBD2 as D (6 bases). This CDR3 spans 11 amino acids. The V end was cut by 5 bases, the J end by 5 bases, with 7 bases between. The germline V gene has CDR1 SGHTA and CDR2 FQGNSA. The CDR3 coding sequence is TGTGCCAGCAGCCCGGGGGACGAGCAGTACTTC. Translated: CASSPGDEQYF.

The V call is TRBV12-3 or TRBV12-4, the J call TRBJ2-2; D not resolved. This CDR3 region has 11 residues. Trimming took 11 bases from V and 6 from J, leaving 10 bases between them. CDR3 residues: CAQKGAGELFF. The DNA of the CDR3 is TGTGCCCAAAAGGGCGCCGGGGAGCTGTTTTTT.

The chain combines TRBV29-1 with TRBJ2-2, with 9 bases fitting TRBD1. Trimming at V came to 1 base and at J to 8 bases, leaving 8 bases not matched to a gene. The CDR3 sequence is 15 residues long. From germline, CDR1 is SQVTM and CDR2 ANQGSEA. CDR3 nucleotide sequence: TGCAGCGTTGAAGTTGGGACAGGGTTACGGGGGGAGCTGTTTTTT. Residues: CSVEVGTGLRGELFF.

The V call is TRBV28, the J call TRBJ2-4, with D unresolved. The germline V gene has CDR1 MDHEN and CDR2 SYDVKM. The V end was cut by 4 bases, the J end by 0 bases, with 13 bases between. CDR3 length equals 16 residues. CDR3 protein: CASSSRQLLAKNIQYF. CDR3 nucleotides: TGTGCCAGCAGTTCCCGTCAGCTACTAGCCAAAAACATTCAGTACTTC.

The chain's CDR3 is CASSRRDGNNEQFF. The CDR3 region has the DNA TGTGCCAGCAGCCGTCGGGACGGGAACAATGAGCAGTTCTTC. The V gene is TRBV11-2, the J gene TRBJ2-1; either TRBD1 or TRBD2 may supply D (5 bases each). Germline CDR1 and CDR2: SGHAT and FQNNGV. This CDR3 comprises 14 residues. The V gene lost 5 bases and the J gene lost 5 bases, with 13 bases spanning the gap.

As to this clonotype: A read error is possible here, since a much larger clone lies one base away. The V gene is TRBV12-3 or TRBV12-4, the J gene TRBJ1-1; D is unresolved. Trimming took 3 bases from V and 4 from J, leaving 6 bases between them. The length of the CDR3 is 12 residues. The CDR3 nucleotides are TGTGCCAGCAGTTTCTCCTTCACTGAAGCTTTCTTT. Amino acid sequence: CASSFSFTEAFF.

This clonotype was found a few times. This sequence joins TRBV2 and TRBJ2-3; D perhaps matches TRBD2 (5 bases). CDR3 size: 14 residues. Trimming cost V 3 bases and J 0 bases, with 7 bases left between them. Germline V gene lookup returns CDR1 SNHLY and CDR2 FYNNEI. CDR3 region: CASSDRTSTDTQYF. DNA for the CDR3: TGTGCCAGCAGTGATCGGACTAGCACAGATACGCAGTATTTT.